A single sample gave rise to the 15 T cell receptor beta chains below, sequenced in a study of blood T cell repertoires in COVID-19. Some clones are missing from TCRdb's copy, which holds only in-frame ones; the method was immunoSEQ multiplex PCR. The sample records 250,000 to 350,000 clones, about 90% being singletons. Material for sequencing was PBMCs or T cells enriched from blood (not recorded which). The origin of the receptors is a woman aged 45-65 years who had been exposed to COVID-19.

This chain links TRBV9 with TRBJ1-2, with 11 positions matching TRBD1. CDR1 is SGDLS and CDR2 is YYNGEE in the germline V gene. V lost 3 bases and J lost 7; bases outside the gene matches: 5. The CDR3 runs 14 residues. CDR3 in DNA: TGTGCCAGCAGCGGGGACAGGGGGTTGGGTGGCTACACCTTC. The encoded protein is CASSGDRGLGGYTF.

V usage is TRBV3-1 (or the pseudogene TRBV3-2) and J usage is TRBJ1-1, with D tentatively TRBD1 (5 bases). This CDR3 region has 14 residues. The V end lost 5 bases, the J end lost 2 bases, and 12 bases lay between the germline ends. CDR1 is LGHDT and CDR2 is YNNKEL in the germline V gene (reference sequence). The CDR3 reads CASSFKQANTEAFF. CDR3 DNA sequence: TGTGCCAGCAGCTTCAAACAGGCCAACACTGAAGCTTTCTTT.

This sequence joins TRBV19 and TRBJ1-1; tentatively, D is TRBD1 (5 bases). The CDR3 is 14 residues long. CDR1 and CDR2 from the germline V gene are LNHDA and SQIVND (reference sequence). Trimming left V 3 bases short and J 2 bases short, with 10 bases between. CDR3: CASSIFGANTEAFF. As DNA, the CDR3 is TGTGCCAGTAGTATTTTTGGGGCCAACACTGAAGCTTTCTTT. Using reference TRBV19 and TRBJ1-1 for the parts outside the CDR3, the full variable domain is DGGITQSPKYLFRKEGQNVTLSCEQNLNHDAMYWYRQDPGQGLRLIYYSQIVNDFQKGDIAEGYSVSREKKESFPLTVTSAQKNPTAFYLCASSIFGANTEAFFGQGTRLTVV.

The chain is built from TRBV28 and TRBJ2-6, with D tentatively TRBD2 (6 bases). The CDR3 is 16 residues long. V was trimmed by 4 bases and J by 2 bases, leaving 12 bases between them. Germline CDR1 and CDR2: MDHEN and SYDVKM. CDR3 sequence: CASSSTGDPGANVLTF. The CDR3 DNA reads TGTGCCAGCAGTTCCACGGGAGACCCTGGGGCCAACGTCCTGACTTTC.

About this clone: A junction boundary mismatches the germline segment, possibly from a read error. V and J are TRBV7-7 and TRBJ2-5; 9 nucleotides line up with TRBD1. CDR1 SSHAT and CDR2 FNYEAQ come from the germline V gene (reference sequence). The CDR3 runs to 15 residues. This chain's CDR3 is CASSRGTGSRETQYF. CDR3 nucleotide sequence: TGTGCTAGCAGCCGCGGGACAGGGTCTCGAGAGACCCAGTACTTC.

The chain recombines TRBV6-5 with TRBJ1-4; no clear D gene. V shed 3 bases and J shed 7 bases, with 9 bases lying between them. Germline loops: CDR1 MNHEY, CDR2 SVGAGI. This CDR3 contains 13 residues. CDR3 sequence reads: CASSYNVFEKLFF. The CDR3 nucleotides are TGTGCCAGCAGTTATAATGTTTTTGAAAAACTGTTTTTT.

This sequence joins TRBV4-1 and TRBJ2-1, with D maybe TRBD2 (6 bases). CDR3 length: 18 residues. The germline V and J ends were trimmed by 0 bases and 0 bases, with 15 bases remaining between them. Germline assignment: CDR1 MGHRA and CDR2 YSYEKL. CDR3 protein: CASSQEGLSESSYNEQFF. CDR3 nucleotides: TGCGCCAGCAGCCAAGAAGGACTATCGGAGAGCTCCTACAATGAGCAGTTCTTC.

The rearrangement uses TRBV4-2 and TRBJ1-3; TRBD1 is a possible D gene (6 bases). This CDR3 has 17 amino acids. V lost 1 base and J lost 1, with 14 bases in between. The germline CDR1 and CDR2 sequences are LGHNA and YNFKEQ. The CDR3 DNA reads as TGTGCCAGCAGCCAAGTGGTCGGGACACTTTCTGGAAACACCATATATTTT. Translated: CASSQVVGTLSGNTIYF.

J is TRBJ1-5 and V is TRBV28; D is ambiguous. Trimming removed 3 bases from V and 0 bases from J, with 9 bases in between. This CDR3 is built from 15 residues. Germline CDR1 MDHEN, CDR2 SYDVKM. CDR3 sequence (DNA): TGTGCCAGCAGTTTCCCCAGGAATAGCAATCAGCCCCAGCATTTT. The encoded protein is CASSFPRNSNQPQHF. The variable domain in full, with the rest retrieved from reference TRBV28 and TRBJ1-5, is DVKVTQSSRYLVKRTGEKVFLECVQDMDHENMFWYRQDPGLGLRLIYFSYDVKMKEKGDIPEGYSVSREKKERFSLILESASTNQTSMYLCASSFPRNSNQPQHFGDGTRLSIL.

The V gene is TRBV5-1, the J gene TRBJ2-5; TRBD1 agrees at 7 bases. J was trimmed by 4 bases and V by 2 bases; bases with no gene match: 8. The germline V gene has CDR1 SGHRS and CDR2 YFSETQ. This CDR3 is built from 15 residues. CDR3 bases: TGCGCCAGCAGCTTCTGGGGGACAGAGGCAGAGACCCAGTACTTC. Translation gives CASSFWGTEAETQYF. Combining the CDR3 with reference TRBV5-1 and TRBJ2-5 gives the whole variable domain KAGVTQTPRYLIKTRGQQVTLSCSPISGHRSVSWYQQTPGQGLQFLFEYFSETQRNKGNFPGRFSGRQFSNSRSEMNVSTLELGDSALYLCASSFWGTEAETQYFGPGTRLLVL.

This chain uses TRBV6-5 with TRBJ1-1, with D hard to call. The CDR3 runs 13 residues. Germline loops: CDR1 MNHEY, CDR2 SVGAGI. The ends were cut back, 1 base at V and 4 bases at J, with 7 bases in the middle. This CDR3 is CASSYFRGTEAFF. The CDR3 DNA is TGTGCCAGCAGTTACTTCCGAGGCACTGAAGCTTTCTTT.

J is TRBJ1-5 and V is TRBV28, with 8 bases fitting TRBD1. J was trimmed by 15 bases and V by 4 bases; bases with no gene match: 8. Germline V gene data show CDR1 as MDHEN and CDR2 as SYDVKM. CDR3 length equals 12 residues. The CDR3 nucleotides are TGTGCCAGCAGTTCGGGACAGGTCGGATCGCATTTT. This encodes CASSSGQVGSHF.

The chain has TRBV5-1 and TRBJ1-1; tentative D call: TRBD1 (5 bases). This CDR3 is 13 amino acids long. Germline values: CDR1 SGHRS, CDR2 YFSETQ. V lost 4 bases, J lost 5 bases, and 12 bases lay in between. CDR3 DNA sequence: TGCGCCAGCAGCGGCCTGACAGAGACTGAAGCTTTCTTT. As protein: CASSGLTETEAFF.

J is TRBJ1-2 and V is TRBV2, with 7 bases matching TRBD1. V gave up 6 bases and J gave up 5 bases; unmatched junction bases: 9. The CDR3 length is 14 residues. Per germline, CDR1 SNHLY and CDR2 FYNNEI. CDR3 loop: CASREGTVNYGYTF. CDR3 nucleotides: TGTGCCAGCAGAGAGGGGACAGTGAATTATGGCTACACCTTC.

The table lists this clone with a count of one. The chain carries TRBV4-2 and TRBJ1-1, with D possibly matching TRBD1 (5 bases). The V gene lost 2 bases and the J gene lost 7 bases, with 17 bases spanning the gap. There are 15 residues in the CDR3. The germline V gene encodes CDR1 LGHNA and CDR2 YNFKEQ. CDR3: CASSQHLGGLGEAFF. The CDR3 DNA sequence: TGTGCCAGCAGCCAACACCTGGGGGGTCTGGGTGAAGCTTTCTTT.